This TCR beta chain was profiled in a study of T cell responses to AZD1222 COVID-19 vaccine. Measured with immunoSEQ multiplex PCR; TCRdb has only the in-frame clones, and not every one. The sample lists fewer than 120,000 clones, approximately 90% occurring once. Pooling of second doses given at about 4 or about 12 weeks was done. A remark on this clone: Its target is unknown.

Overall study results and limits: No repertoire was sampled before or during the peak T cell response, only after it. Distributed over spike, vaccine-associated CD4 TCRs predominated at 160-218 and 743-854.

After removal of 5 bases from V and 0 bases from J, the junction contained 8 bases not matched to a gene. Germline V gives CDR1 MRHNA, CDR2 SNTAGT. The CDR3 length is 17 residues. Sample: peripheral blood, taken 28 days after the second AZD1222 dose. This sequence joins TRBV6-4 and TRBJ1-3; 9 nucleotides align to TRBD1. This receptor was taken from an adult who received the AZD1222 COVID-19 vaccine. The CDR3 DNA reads TGTGCCAGCAGTAAGCCGGGACAGGGCCACTCTGGAAACACCATATATTTT. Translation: CASSKPGQGHSGNTIYF.